This section outlines one TCR beta chain sequence together with its context. What it binds is unknown. Germline V gene data show CDR1 as SGHAT and CDR2 as FQNNGV. This CDR3 is built from 15 residues. With UMI labels, 5' RACE was used to prepare the TRB cDNA libraries. For each CDR3 protein, TCRdb gives one entry from its re-call of the 5' RACE reads, without DNA. Its table records 120,000 to 150,000 distinct CDR3 sequences. This sample is drawn from a study of CXCR3-negative and CXCR3-positive naive CD8 T cells. Whole-study results and caveats: CXCR3-positive naive cells had TRB CDR3s that were more hydrophobic than CXCR3-negative naive cells had.

The chain links TRBV11-2 to TRBJ2-5; TCRdb's assignment of TRBD1 cannot be checked, as there is no DNA. The receptor comes from a human donor in good health. Some clones in this sample may be carry-over from other donors' samples. Sequenced material: naive CXCR3+ CD8+ T cells from blood. Subset specified: CD45RO-CCR7+CD27+CD95- naive CD8+ T cells expressing CXCR3 (TNR3+). The CDR3 reads CASSVPGDVRGTQYF.